This T cell receptor beta chain was sequenced in a study of cytomegalovirus exposure and HLA in healthy donors. Points on this clone: Its antigen remains unidentified.

Study-level results: Most of the CMV-associated TCR beta chains (in a later analysis) appeared to be HLA-restricted.

In the PCR, 60 Vbeta and 13 Jbeta primers were used. Only in-frame clones appear in the TCRdb table, and some are missing; sequencing was by immunoSEQ multiplex PCR. The data hold over 150,000 clones, with 80% observed a single time. Germline lookup yields CDR1 MNHNS and CDR2 SASEGT. Trimming cost V 2 bases and J 7 bases; bases outside gene matches: 9. The CDR3 length is 16 residues. This receptor was identified in a boy between 10 and 17 years old in good health and CMV-seronegative. Sequencing was done on a sample of PBMCs. V gene TRBV6-1 combines with J gene TRBJ2-2; 8 nucleotides agree with TRBD2. The CDR3: CASSERPGGEIGELFF. CDR3 DNA sequence: TGTGCCAGCAGTGAACGACCCGGGGGGGAGATCGGGGAGCTGTTTTTT.